This record covers a single TCR beta chain. What it recognizes is unknown. The CDR3 is made up of 16 amino acids. CDR1 is LGHNA, CDR2 YNFKEQ, per germline. V was pared by 2 bases and J by 6 bases, with 7 bases of the junction left unmatched. The data are from a study of beta chain features in type 1 diabetes. Whole-study findings and limits: Sampled from patients, naive, central memory and Treg TCRB repertoires appeared more similar than those sampled from healthy donors. Here, the possible influence of HLA type (on TCRB rearrangement) remained unresolved.

Of the isolated RNA, all was reverse transcribed, and so the sequenced material was expressed TCRB transcripts. For naive, central memory and regulatory T cell samples, reads averaged roughly 3.5 million. Repertoires were generated with immunoSEQ multiplex PCR, while TCRdb's copy carries only in-frame clones and drops some. The sample contains 250,000 to 300,000 clones, 8% of which appear only once. The sample consisted of central memory CD4+ T cells from blood. The sequence was obtained from a woman under 30 in good health. The V call is TRBV4-2, the J call TRBJ2-3, with 11 bases fitting TRBD2. CDR3 sequence reads: CASSQSRTSGSDTQYF. For the CDR3, the DNA is TGTGCCAGCAGCCAATCCCGGACTAGCGGGTCCGATACGCAGTATTTT.